This TCR beta chain is drawn from a study of control samples from healthy donors and cancer patients. The CDR3 spans 15 residues. The ends were cut back, 0 bases at V and 9 bases at J, with 15 bases in the middle. Germline CDR1 is MNHEY and CDR2 is SVGEGT. The protocol was immunoSEQ multiplex PCR, while the TCRdb copy is restricted to in-frame clones and leaves out a portion. The sample contains some 120,000 clones, over 75% of which appear only once. This rearrangement joins TRBV6-2 or TRBV6-3 to TRBJ1-5; D ambiguous. The sample was PBMCs. The clonotype was recovered from a woman in her forties or fifties with colorectal cancer. This CDR3 is CASSYSSAAASPQHF. Here the CDR3 DNA reads TGTGCCAGCAGTTACTCCTCGGCAGCAGCTTCGCCCCAGCATTTT.